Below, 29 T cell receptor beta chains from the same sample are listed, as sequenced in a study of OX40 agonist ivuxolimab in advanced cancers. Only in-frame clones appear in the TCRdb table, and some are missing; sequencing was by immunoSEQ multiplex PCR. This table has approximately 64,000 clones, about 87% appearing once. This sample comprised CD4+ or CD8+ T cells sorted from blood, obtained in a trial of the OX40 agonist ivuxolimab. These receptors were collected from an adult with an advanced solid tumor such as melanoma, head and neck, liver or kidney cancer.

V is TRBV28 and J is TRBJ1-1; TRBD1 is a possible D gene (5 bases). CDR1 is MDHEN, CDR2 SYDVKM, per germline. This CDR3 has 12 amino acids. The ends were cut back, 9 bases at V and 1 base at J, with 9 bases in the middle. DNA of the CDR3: TGTGCCAGTGGGACGGGGAACACTGAAGCTTTCTTT. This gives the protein CASGTGNTEAFF.

This CDR3 is CAFEVGTGQETQYF. In DNA, the CDR3 is TGTGCCTTTGAAGTTGGGACAGGGCAAGAGACCCAGTACTTC. The rearrangement joins TRBV30 to TRBJ2-5; 9 bases line up with TRBD1. The V gene's germline CDR1 is GTSNPN and CDR2 SVGIG (reference sequence). The length of the CDR3 is 14 residues. The V and J ends lost 7 bases and 2 bases, in that order; junction bases with no gene match: 8.

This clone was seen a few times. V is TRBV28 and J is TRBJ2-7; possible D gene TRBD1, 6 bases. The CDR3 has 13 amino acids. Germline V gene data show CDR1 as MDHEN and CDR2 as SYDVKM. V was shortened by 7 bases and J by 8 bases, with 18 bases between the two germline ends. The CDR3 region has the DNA TGTGCCAGCAACGGCCCGGACAGAGGGAAGCAGTACTTC. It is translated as CASNGPDRGKQYF.

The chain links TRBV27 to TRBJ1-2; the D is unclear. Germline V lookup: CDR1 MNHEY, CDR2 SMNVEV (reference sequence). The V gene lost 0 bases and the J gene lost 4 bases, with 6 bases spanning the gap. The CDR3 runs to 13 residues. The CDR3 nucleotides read TGTGCCAGCAGTTTATCACGGGGCTATGGCTACACCTTC. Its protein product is CASSLSRGYGYTF.

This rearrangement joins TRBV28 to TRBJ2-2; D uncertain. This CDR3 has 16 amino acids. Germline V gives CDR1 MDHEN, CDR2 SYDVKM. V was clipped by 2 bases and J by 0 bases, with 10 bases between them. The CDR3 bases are TGTGCCAGCAGTTTAAGCCCTAGGGCGAACACCGGGGAGCTGTTTTTT. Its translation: CASSLSPRANTGELFF.

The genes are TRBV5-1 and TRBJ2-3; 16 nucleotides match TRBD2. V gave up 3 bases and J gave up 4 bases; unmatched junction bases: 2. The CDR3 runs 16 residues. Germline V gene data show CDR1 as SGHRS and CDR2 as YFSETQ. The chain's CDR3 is CASSSGLAGGADTQYF. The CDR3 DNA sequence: TGCGCCAGCAGCTCGGGACTAGCGGGAGGGGCAGATACGCAGTATTTT.

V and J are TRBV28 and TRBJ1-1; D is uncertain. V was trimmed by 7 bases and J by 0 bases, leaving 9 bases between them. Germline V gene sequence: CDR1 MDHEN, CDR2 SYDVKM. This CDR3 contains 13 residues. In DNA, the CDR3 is TGTGCCAGCAAGACCCACGTGAACACTGAAGCTTTCTTT. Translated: CASKTHVNTEAFF. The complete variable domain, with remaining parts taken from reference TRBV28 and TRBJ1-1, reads DVKVTQSSRYLVKRTGEKVFLECVQDMDHENMFWYRQDPGLGLRLIYFSYDVKMKEKGDIPEGYSVSREKKERFSLILESASTNQTSMYLCASKTHVNTEAFFGQGTRLTVV.

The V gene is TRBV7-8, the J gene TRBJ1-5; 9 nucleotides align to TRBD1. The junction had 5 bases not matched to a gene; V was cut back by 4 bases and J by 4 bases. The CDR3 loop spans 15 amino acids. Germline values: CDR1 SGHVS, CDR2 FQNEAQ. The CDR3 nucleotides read TGTGCCAGCAGCTCTGGACAGGGGAGGAATCAGCCCCAGCATTTT. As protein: CASSSGQGRNQPQHF.

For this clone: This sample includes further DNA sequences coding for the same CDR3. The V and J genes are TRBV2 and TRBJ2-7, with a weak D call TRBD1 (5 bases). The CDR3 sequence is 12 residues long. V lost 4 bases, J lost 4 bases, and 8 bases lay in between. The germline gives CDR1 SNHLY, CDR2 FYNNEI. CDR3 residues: CASSGQGYEQYF. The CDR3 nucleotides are TGTGCCAGCAGTGGCCAGGGATACGAGCAGTACTTC.

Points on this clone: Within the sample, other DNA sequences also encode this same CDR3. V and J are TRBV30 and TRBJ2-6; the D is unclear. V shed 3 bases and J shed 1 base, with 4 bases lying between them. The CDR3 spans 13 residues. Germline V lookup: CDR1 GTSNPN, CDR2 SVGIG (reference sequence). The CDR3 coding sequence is TGTGCCTGGAGCCGATCTGGGGCCAACGTCCTGACTTTC. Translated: CAWSRSGANVLTF.

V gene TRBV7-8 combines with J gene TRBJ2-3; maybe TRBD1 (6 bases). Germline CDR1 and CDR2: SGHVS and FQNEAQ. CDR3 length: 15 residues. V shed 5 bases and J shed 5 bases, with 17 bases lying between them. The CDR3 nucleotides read TGTGCCAGCAGCCCAGGACAGCCCGCCGGAGATACGCAGTATTTT. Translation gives CASSPGQPAGDTQYF.

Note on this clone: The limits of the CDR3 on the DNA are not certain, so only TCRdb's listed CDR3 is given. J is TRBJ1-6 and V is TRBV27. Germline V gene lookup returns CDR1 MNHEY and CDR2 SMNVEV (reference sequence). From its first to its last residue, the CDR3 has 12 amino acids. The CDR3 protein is CASSSSGSPLHF.

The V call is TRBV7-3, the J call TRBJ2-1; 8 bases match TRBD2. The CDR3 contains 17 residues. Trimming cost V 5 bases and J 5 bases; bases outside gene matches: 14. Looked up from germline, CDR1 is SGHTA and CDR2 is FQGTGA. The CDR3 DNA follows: TGTGCCAGCAGCCTATCCCGGCGGAGCGGGAGCCACAATGAGCAGTTCTTC. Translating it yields CASSLSRRSGSHNEQFF.

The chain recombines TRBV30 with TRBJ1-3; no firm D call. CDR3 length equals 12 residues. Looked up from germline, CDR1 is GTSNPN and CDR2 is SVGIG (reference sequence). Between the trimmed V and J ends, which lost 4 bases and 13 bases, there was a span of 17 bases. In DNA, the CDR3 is TGTGCCTGGACCGGAGGTACCATCCGGATATATTTT. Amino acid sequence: CAWTGGTIRIYF. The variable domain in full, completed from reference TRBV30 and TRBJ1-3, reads SQTIHQWPATLVQPVGSPLSLECTVEGTSNPNLYWYRQAAGRGLQLLFYSVGIGQISSEVPQNLSASRPQDRQFILSSKKLLLSDSGFYLCAWTGGTIRIYFGEGSWLTVV.

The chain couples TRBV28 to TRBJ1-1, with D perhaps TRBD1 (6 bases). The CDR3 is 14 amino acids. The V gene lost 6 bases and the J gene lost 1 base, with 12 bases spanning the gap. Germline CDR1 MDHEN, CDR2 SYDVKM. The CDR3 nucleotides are TGTGCCAGCAGAAGAGGACAGCCGAACACTGAAGCTTTCTTT. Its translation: CASRRGQPNTEAFF.

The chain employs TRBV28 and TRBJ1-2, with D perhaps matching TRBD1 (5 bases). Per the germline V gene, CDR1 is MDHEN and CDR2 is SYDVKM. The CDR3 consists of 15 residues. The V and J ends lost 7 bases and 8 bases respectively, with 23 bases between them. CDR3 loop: CASTTGFGALTGYTF. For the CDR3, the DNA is TGTGCCAGCACCACGGGTTTTGGGGCCTTAACCGGCTACACCTTC.

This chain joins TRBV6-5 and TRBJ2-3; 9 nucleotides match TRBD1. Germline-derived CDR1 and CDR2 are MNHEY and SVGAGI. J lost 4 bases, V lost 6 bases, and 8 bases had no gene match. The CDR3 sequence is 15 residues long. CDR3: CASRNTGGASDTQYF. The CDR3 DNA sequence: TGTGCCAGCAGAAATACAGGGGGCGCTTCAGATACGCAGTATTTT.

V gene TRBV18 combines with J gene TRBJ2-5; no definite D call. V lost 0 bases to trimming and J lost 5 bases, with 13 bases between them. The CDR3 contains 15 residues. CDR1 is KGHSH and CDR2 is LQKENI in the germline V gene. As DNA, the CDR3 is TGTGCCAGCTCACCACCGGGTCGGGCGGAGGAGACCCAGTACTTC. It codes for CASSPPGRAEETQYF.

CDR3 bases: TGTGCCAGCAGCTTAGTGGCCCTCTCTGGCGGGAACCGTGAGACCCAGTACTTC. It specifies CASSLVALSGGNRETQYF. The chain combines TRBV7-8 with TRBJ2-5; the D gene is possibly TRBD2 (6 bases). Germline CDR1 and CDR2: SGHVS and FQNEAQ. The CDR3 runs 18 residues. V was trimmed by 1 base and J by 5 bases, leaving 23 bases between them.

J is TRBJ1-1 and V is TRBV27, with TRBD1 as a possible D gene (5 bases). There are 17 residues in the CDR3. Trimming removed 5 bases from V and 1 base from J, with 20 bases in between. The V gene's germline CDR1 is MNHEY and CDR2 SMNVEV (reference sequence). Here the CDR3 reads CASSRAYGGEANTEAFF. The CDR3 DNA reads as TGTGCCAGCAGTCGCGCCTATGGGGGGGAGGCGAACACTGAAGCTTTCTTT.

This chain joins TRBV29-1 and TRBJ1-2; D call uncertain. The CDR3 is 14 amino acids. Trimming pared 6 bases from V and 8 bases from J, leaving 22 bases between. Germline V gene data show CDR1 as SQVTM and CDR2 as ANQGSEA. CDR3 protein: CSVPNGPITGGYTF. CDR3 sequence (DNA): TGCAGCGTCCCGAACGGACCCATCACTGGGGGCTACACCTTC.

CDR3: CASSFGGLDEKLFF. Written as DNA, the CDR3 is TGTGCCAGCAGTTTCGGGGGGCTAGATGAAAAACTGTTTTTT. This chain links TRBV28 with TRBJ1-4, with D possibly matching TRBD1 (6 bases). Trimming pared 3 bases from V and 6 bases from J, leaving 11 bases between. Germline assignment: CDR1 MDHEN and CDR2 SYDVKM. There are 14 residues in the CDR3.

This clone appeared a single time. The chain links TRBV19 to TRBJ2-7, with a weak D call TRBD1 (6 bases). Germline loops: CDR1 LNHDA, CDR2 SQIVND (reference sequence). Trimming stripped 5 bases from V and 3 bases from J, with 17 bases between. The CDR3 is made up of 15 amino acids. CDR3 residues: CASSLTSGQYYEQYF. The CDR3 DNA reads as TGTGCCAGTAGTCTAACCTCCGGACAGTACTACGAGCAGTACTTC.

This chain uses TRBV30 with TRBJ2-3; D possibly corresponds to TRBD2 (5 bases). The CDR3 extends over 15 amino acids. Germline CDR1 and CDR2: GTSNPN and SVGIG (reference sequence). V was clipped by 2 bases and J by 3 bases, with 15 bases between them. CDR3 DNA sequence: TGTGCCTGGAGTCAAGGAAGCGGTGGGACAGATACGCAGTATTTT. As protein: CAWSQGSGGTDTQYF.

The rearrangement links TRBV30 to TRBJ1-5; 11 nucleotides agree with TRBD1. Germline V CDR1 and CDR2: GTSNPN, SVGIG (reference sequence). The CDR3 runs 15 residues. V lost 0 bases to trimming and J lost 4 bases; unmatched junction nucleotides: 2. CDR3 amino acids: CAWSVGQGANQPQHF. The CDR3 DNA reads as TGTGCCTGGAGTGTAGGACAGGGGGCGAATCAGCCCCAGCATTTT. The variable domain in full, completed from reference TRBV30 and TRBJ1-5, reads SQTIHQWPATLVQPVGSPLSLECTVEGTSNPNLYWYRQAAGRGLQLLFYSVGIGQISSEVPQNLSASRPQDRQFILSSKKLLLSDSGFYLCAWSVGQGANQPQHFGDGTRLSIL.

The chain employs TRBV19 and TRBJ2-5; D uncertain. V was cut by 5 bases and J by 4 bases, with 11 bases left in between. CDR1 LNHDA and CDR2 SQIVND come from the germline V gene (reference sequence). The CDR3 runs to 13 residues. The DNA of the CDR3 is TGTGCCAGTAGTCTTACGTGGAGAGAGACCCAGTACTTC. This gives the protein CASSLTWRETQYF.

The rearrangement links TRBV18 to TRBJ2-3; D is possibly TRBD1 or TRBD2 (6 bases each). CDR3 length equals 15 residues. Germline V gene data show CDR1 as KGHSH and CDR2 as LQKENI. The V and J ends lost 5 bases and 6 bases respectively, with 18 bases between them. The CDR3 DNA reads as TGTGCCAGCTCATTGGAGGGGGGCGCCTCCGATACGCAGTATTTT. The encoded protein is CASSLEGGASDTQYF.

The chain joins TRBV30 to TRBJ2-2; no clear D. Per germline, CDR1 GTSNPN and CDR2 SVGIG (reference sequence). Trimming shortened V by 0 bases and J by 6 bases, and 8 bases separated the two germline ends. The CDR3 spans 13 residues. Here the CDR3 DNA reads TGTGCCTGGAGTGTAAATCTCCCCGGGGAGCTGTTTTTT. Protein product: CAWSVNLPGELFF.

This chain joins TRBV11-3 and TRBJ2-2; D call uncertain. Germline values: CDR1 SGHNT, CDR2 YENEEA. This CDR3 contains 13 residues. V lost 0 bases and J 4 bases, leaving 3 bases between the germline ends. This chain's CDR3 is CASSLEPTGELFF. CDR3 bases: TGTGCCAGCAGCTTAGAACCCACCGGGGAGCTGTTTTTT.